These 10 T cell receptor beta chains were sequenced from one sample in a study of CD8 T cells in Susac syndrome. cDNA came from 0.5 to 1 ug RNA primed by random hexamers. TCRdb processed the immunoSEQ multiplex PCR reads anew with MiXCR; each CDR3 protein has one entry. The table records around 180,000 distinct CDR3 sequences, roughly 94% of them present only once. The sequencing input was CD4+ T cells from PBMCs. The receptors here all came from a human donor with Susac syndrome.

CDR3 sequence: CASSARTAPGDTQYF. In DNA, the CDR3 is TGCGCCAGCAGCGCTCGGACGGCGCCTGGAGATACGCAGTATTTT. The rearrangement links TRBV5-1 to TRBJ2-3; the D is unclear. Germline loops: CDR1 SGHRS, CDR2 YFSETQ. Trimming removed 4 bases from V and 5 bases from J, with 17 bases in between. The CDR3 loop spans 15 amino acids.

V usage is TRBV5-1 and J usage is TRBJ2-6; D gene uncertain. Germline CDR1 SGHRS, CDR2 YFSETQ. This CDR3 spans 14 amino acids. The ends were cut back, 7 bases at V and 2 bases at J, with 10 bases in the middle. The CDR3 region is CASAKVAGANVLTF. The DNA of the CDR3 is TGCGCCAGCGCCAAGGTAGCTGGGGCCAACGTCCTGACTTTC.

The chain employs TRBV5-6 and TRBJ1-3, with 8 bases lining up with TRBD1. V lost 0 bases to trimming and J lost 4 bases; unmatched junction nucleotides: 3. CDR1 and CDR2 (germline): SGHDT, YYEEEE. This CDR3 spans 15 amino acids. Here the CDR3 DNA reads TGTGCCAGCAGCTTGGGACAGGGGAAAGGAAACACCATATATTTT. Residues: CASSLGQGKGNTIYF.

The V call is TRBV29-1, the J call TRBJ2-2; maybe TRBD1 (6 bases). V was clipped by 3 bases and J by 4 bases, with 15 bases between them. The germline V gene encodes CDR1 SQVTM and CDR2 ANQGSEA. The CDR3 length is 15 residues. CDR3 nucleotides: TGCAGCGTTGAGGGGAAACAGGGTGGCACCGGGGAGCTGTTTTTT. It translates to CSVEGKQGGTGELFF.

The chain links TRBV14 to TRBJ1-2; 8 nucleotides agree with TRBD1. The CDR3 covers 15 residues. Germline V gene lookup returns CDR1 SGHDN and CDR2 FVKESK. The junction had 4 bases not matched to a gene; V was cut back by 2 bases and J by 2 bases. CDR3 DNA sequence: TGTGCCAGCAGCCAATGGACAGGGTGGAACTATGGCTACACCTTC. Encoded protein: CASSQWTGWNYGYTF.

CDR3 DNA: TGCAGTGCTAGGACCGAAGAAGGCTACACCTTC. Encoded protein: CSARTEEGYTF. The chain carries TRBV20-1 and TRBJ1-2; D not certain. Trimming stripped 3 bases from V and 8 bases from J, with 10 bases between. This CDR3 is built from 11 residues. Germline CDR1 and CDR2: DFQATT and SNEGSKA (reference sequence).

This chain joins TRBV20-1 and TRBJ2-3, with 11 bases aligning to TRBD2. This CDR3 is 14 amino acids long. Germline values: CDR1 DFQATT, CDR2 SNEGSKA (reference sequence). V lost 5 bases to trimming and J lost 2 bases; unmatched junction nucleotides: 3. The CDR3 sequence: CSAPSGGYTDTQYF. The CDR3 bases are TGCAGTGCTCCTAGCGGGGGGTACACAGATACGCAGTATTTT.

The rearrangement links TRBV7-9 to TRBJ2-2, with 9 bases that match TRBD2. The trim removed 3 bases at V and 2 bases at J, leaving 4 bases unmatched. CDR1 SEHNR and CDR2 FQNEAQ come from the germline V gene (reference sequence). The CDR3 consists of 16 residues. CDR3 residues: CASSFLAGKNTGELFF. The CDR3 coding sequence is TGTGCCAGCAGCTTCCTAGCGGGGAAAAACACCGGGGAGCTGTTTTTT.

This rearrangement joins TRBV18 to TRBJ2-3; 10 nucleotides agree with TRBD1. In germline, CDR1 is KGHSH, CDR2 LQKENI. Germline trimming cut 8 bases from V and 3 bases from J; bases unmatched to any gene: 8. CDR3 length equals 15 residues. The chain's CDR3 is CASREGQGMTDTQYF. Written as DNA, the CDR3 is TGTGCCAGCCGAGAGGGACAGGGGATGACAGATACGCAGTATTTT.

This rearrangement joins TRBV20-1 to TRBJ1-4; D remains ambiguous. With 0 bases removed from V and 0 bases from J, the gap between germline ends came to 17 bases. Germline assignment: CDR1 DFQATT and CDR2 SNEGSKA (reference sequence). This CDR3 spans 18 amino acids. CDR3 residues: CSARETLPGRATNEKLFF. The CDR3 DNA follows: TGCAGTGCTAGAGAGACCCTCCCGGGGAGGGCAACTAATGAAAAACTGTTTTTT.